The clone carrying this T cell receptor (beta chain) was observed a few times. Its antigen is not identified. These data originate in a study of CD8 T cells in ankylosing spondylitis. Whole-study results and caveats: As reported, disease-linked clones showed significant enrichment in matched ankylosing spondylitis synovial fluid. Characteristic of ankylosing spondylitis blood, it appeared, was a TCR beta motif comprising several highly homologous variants.

It was by quantitative 5'-RACE with molecular barcodes that TCR beta libraries were made. Each CDR3 protein is one row after TCRdb ran MiXCR on the 5' RACE reads. Here the sample spans 200,000 to 250,000 distinct CDR3 sequences, around 18% being singletons. This CDR3 spans 17 amino acids. V shed 0 bases and J shed 3 bases, with 17 bases lying between them. Germline CDR1 SGHRS, CDR2 YFSETQ. Sequencing used blood, either unsorted or a sorted T cell fraction (not recorded which). V gene TRBV5-1 combines with J gene TRBJ2-3; tentatively, D is TRBD2 (7 bases). The receptor comes from a male donor with ankylosing spondylitis. The CDR3 DNA is TGCGCCAGCAGCTTGGAGTTTGGGGGGGCAGGGACAGATACGCAGTATTTT. It encodes CASSLEFGGAGTDTQYF.